A single TCR beta chain is shown here with its context. V was cut by 3 bases and J by 7 bases, with 11 bases left in between. The CDR3 is 14 amino acids. Germline CDR1 reads SGDLS; CDR2 reads YYNGEE. This record comes from a study of blood T cell repertoires in COVID-19. Study at large: T cells, B-cell-depleted T cells, or PBMCs supplied cDNA or gDNA.

Method: immunoSEQ multiplex PCR; TCRdb's copy keeps in-frame clones and lacks some. This sample yields a few hundred thousand clones, of which around 84% are seen a single time; about 4% belongs to the top ten. V usage is TRBV9 and J usage is TRBJ1-6; D gene ambiguous. The TCR originated in a man in his thirties or forties with acute COVID-19. The sequencing input was PBMCs or T cells enriched from blood (not recorded which). The CDR3 reads CASSGATSNSPLHF. CDR3 coding DNA: TGTGCCAGCAGCGGAGCGACTTCGAATTCACCCCTCCACTTT.